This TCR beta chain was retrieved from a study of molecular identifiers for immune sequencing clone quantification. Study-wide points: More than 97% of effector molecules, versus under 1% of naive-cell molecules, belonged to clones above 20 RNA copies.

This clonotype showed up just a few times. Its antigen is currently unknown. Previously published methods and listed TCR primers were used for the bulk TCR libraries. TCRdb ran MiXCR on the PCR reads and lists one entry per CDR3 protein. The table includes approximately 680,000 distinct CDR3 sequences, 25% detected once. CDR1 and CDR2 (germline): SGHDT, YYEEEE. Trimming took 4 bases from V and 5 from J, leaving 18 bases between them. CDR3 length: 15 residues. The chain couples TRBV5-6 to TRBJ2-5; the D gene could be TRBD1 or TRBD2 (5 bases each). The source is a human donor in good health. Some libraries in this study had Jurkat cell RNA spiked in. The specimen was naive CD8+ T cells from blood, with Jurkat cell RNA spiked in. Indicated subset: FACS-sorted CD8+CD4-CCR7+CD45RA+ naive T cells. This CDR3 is CASSAGDRPVETQYF. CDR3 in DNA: TGTGCCAGCAGCGCCGGGGACCGCCCGGTGGAGACCCAGTACTTC.